The TCR beta chain described here comes from a study of early T cells in non-severe SARS-CoV-2 infection. Study-wide findings and caveats: The matching step, a VDJdb search, favored anti-spike CD8 responses and missed private and CD4 specificities.

TCRdb recomputed calls from the 5' RACE reads with MiXCR, one row per CDR3 protein. The sample has 55,000 to 80,000 distinct CDR3 sequences; more than 9% are singletons. This clonotype was seen a few times. Its antigen remains unknown. Germline trimming cut 4 bases from V and 10 bases from J; bases unmatched to any gene: 7. Germline CDR1 is SQVTM and CDR2 is ANQGSEA. The CDR3 sequence is 13 residues long. The TCR comes from an adult who was a healthcare worker with PCR-confirmed SARS-CoV-2 infection or an uninfected control (not recorded which). The sequenced sample was whole blood. This rearrangement joins TRBV29-1 to TRBJ1-6, with TRBD1 identical over 7 bases. The CDR3 loop is CSVAGGTGSPLHF. CDR3 sequence (DNA): TGCAGCGTTGCAGGGGGTACAGGATCACCCCTCCACTTT.